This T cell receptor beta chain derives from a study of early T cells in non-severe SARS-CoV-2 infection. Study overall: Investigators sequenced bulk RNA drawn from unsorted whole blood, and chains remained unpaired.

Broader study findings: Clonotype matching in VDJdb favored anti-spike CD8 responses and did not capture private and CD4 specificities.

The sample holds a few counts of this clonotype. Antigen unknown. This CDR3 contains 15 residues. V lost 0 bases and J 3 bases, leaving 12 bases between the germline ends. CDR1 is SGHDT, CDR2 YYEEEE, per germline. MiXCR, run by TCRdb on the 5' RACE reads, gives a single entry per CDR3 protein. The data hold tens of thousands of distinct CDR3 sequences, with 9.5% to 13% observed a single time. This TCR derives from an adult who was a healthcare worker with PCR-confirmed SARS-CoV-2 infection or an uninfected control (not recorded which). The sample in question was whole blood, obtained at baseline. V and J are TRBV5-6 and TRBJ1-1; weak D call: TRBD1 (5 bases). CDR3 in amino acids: CASSLVSTGYTEAFF. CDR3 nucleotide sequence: TGTGCCAGCAGCTTGGTTTCTACAGGCTACACTGAAGCTTTCTTT.